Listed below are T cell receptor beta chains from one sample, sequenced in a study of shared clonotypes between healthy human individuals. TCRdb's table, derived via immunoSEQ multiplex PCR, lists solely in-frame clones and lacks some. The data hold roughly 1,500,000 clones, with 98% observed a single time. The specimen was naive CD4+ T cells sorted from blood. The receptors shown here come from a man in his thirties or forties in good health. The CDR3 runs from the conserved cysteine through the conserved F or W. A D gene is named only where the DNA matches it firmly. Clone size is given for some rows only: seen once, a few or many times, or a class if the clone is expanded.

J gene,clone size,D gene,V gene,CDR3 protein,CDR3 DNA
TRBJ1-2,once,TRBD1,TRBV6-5,CASSTGAGYGYTF,TGTGCCAGCTCGACAGGGGCGGGCTATGGCTACACCTTC
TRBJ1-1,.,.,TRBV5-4,CASSLGGDKNTEAFF,TGTGCCAGCAGCTTGGGAGGGGACAAGAACACTGAAGCTTTCTTT
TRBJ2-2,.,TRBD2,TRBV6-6,CASSQASGRATGELFF,TGTGCCAGCAGTCAGGCTAGCGGGAGAGCCACCGGGGAGCTGTTTTTT
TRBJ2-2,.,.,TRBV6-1,CASNTGPFTGELFF,TGTGCCAGCAACACGGGACCCTTCACCGGGGAGCTGTTTTTT
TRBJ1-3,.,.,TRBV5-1,CASSLAASLSGNTIYF,TGCGCCAGCAGCTTGGCCGCGTCACTCTCTGGAAACACCATATATTTT
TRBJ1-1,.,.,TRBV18,CASSPAGNGALNTEAFF,TGTGCCAGCTCACCCGCAGGGAATGGGGCCTTGAACACTGAAGCTTTCTTT
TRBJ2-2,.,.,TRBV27,CASSSSKRTTGELFF,TGTGCCAGCAGTTCCAGCAAACGCACCACCGGGGAGCTGTTTTTT
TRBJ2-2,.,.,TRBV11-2,CASSSRWGFGTGELFF,TGTGCCAGCAGTAGCAGATGGGGGTTCGGCACCGGGGAGCTGTTTTTT
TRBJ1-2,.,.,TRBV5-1,CASSPVGSRNYGYTF,TGCGCCAGCAGCCCGGTTGGGTCCCGCAACTATGGCTACACCTTC
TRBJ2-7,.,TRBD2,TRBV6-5,CASNPLAGGAYEQYF,TGTGCCAGCAACCCCTTAGCGGGAGGGGCCTACGAGCAGTACTTC
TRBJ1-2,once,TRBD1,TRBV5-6,CASRKQGNYGYTF,TGTGCCAGCAGAAAACAGGGGAACTATGGCTACACCTTC
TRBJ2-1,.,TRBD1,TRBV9,CASSVGTGQGASYNEQFF,TGTGCCAGCAGCGTAGGGACCGGGCAGGGGGCCTCCTACAATGAGCAGTTCTTC
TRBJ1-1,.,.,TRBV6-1,CASSETAPTEAFF,TGTGCCAGCAGTGAAACAGCTCCCACTGAAGCTTTCTTT
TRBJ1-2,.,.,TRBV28,CASRQVSDGYTF,TGTGCCAGCAGACAGGTCTCGGATGGCTACACCTTC
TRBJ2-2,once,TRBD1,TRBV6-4,CASSARTGRSTGELFF,TGTGCCAGCAGTGCCAGGACAGGGAGGAGCACCGGGGAGCTGTTTTTT
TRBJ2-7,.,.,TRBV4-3,CASSQGVEWRKYEQYF,TGCGCCAGCAGCCAGGGGGTGGAGTGGCGGAAATACGAGCAGTACTTC
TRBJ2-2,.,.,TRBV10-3,CAISTINTGELFF,TGTGCCATTTCTACTATAAACACCGGGGAGCTGTTTTTT
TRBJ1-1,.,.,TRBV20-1,CSANSDTEAFF,TGCAGTGCTAACAGCGACACTGAAGCTTTCTTT
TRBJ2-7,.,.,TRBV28,CASSRQVSYEQYF,TGTGCCAGCAGCCGACAGGTTTCCTACGAGCAGTACTTC
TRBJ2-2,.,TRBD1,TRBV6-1,CASSDIWDRGLVGTGELFF,TGTGCCAGCAGTGATATTTGGGACAGGGGATTAGTGGGTACCGGGGAGCTGTTTTTT
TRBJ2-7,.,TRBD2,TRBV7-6,CASRVLAGGNYEQYF,TGTGCCAGCAGGGTACTAGCGGGAGGGAACTACGAGCAGTACTTC
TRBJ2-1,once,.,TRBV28,CASTEDRHEQFF,TGTGCCAGCACCGAGGACCGACATGAGCAGTTCTTC
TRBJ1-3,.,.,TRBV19,CASNDYSGNTIYF,TGTGCCAGTAACGATTACTCTGGAAACACCATATATTTT